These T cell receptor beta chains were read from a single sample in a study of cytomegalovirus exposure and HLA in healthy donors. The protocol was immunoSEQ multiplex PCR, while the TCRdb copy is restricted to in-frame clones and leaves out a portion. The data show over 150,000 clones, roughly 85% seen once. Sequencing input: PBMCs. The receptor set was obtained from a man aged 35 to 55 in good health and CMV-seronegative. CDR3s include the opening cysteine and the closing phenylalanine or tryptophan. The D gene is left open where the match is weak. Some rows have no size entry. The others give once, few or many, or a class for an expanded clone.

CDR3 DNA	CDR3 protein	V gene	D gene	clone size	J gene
TGTGCCAGAGTCGGTGCTAGCGGGAGCTCCTACGAGCAGTACTTC	CARVGASGSSYEQYF	TRBV27	TRBD2	NA	TRBJ2-7
TGTGCCTCCGTAGCGGGAGGAACCTACGAGCAGTACTTC	CASVAGGTYEQYF	TRBV7-2	TRBD2	once	TRBJ2-7
TGTGCCAGCGGTCCGAGCGGGGGTTTTAAAGAGACCCAGTACTTC	CASGPSGGFKETQYF	TRBV6-1	TRBD2	NA	TRBJ2-5
TGTGCCAGCAGAGCCATAAGGGGGCGGGAGGACGAGCAGTACTTC	CASRAIRGREDEQYF	TRBV7-8	NA	NA	TRBJ2-7
TGTGCCTGGAGTGTTGGAGGGACAGGGCGCTACGAGCAGTACTTC	CAWSVGGTGRYEQYF	TRBV30	TRBD1	NA	TRBJ2-7
TGTGCCAGCAGCTCAGCGGGAGCTGGGGCCAACGGCCTGACTTTC	CASSSAGAGANGLTF	TRBV11-2	TRBD2	NA	TRBJ2-6
TGTGCCAGCGCCCATGACTTCAATCAGCCCCAGCATTTT	CASAHDFNQPQHF	TRBV9	NA	once	TRBJ1-5
TGTGCCAGCAGCCCCCGATTAGACAGGGTGACTGGGGCCAACGGCCTGACTTTC	CASSPRLDRVTGANGLTF	TRBV5-5	TRBD1	few	TRBJ2-6
TGTGCCAGCAGAGCCTGGAGGGGTGAGCAGTACTTC	CASRAWRGEQYF	TRBV6-1	NA	once	TRBJ2-7
TGTGCCAGCTCCCCCGAGACCCTAGCGGGAGGGGAGCAGTACTTC	CASSPETLAGGEQYF	TRBV18	TRBD2	NA	TRBJ2-7
TGTGCCAGCAGCTGGATCACTAGCGGGAGGTCGTATACGCAGTATTTT	CASSWITSGRSYTQYF	TRBV5-8	TRBD2	NA	TRBJ2-3
TGTGCCTGGAATCTCCAGGGGCCCGGCGAGCAGTACTTC	CAWNLQGPGEQYF	TRBV30	NA	NA	TRBJ2-7
TGTGCCATCAGTGATTTGGCTAGCGGGAATTACGAGCAGTACTTC	CAISDLASGNYEQYF	TRBV10-3	TRBD2	NA	TRBJ2-7
TGTGCCAGCAGAAAAGAGCCTAGCGGGAGGAGAACAGATACGCAGTATTTT	CASRKEPSGRRTDTQYF	TRBV7-2	TRBD2	once	TRBJ2-3
TGTGCCAGCAGCCAAGGGAGAGTAGCGGAAAATTACGAGCAGTACTTC	CASSQGRVAENYEQYF	TRBV4-2	NA	NA	TRBJ2-7
TGTGCCAGCTCACCAGGTTTGCTATACACCGGGGAGCTGTTTTTT	CASSPGLLYTGELFF	TRBV18	NA	once	TRBJ2-2
TGTGCCTGCCCAAAAAAACAGACAACTAATGAAAAACTGTTTTTT	CACPKKQTTNEKLFF	TRBV30	NA	NA	TRBJ1-4
TGCGCCAGCAGCCAACTCACAGGGTTAGACACTGAAGCTTTCTTT	CASSQLTGLDTEAFF	TRBV5-1	NA	once	TRBJ1-1
TGTGCCAGCAGTTACGTGGGGCCCACAGATACGCAGTATTTT	CASSYVGPTDTQYF	TRBV27	NA	NA	TRBJ2-3
TGTGCCAGCAGTTTACTAAACGGACAGGTCGGGGCCGGGGAGCTGTTTTTT	CASSLLNGQVGAGELFF	TRBV28	TRBD1	NA	TRBJ2-2
TGTGCCAGCAGCGTAATCGGTCACCTGGGGCCTTTTAGCAGGGATACGCAGTATTTT	CASSVIGHLGPFSRDTQYF	TRBV7-9	NA	NA	TRBJ2-3
TGTGCCAGCAGCTTAGACGATACTTACGAGCAGTACTTC	CASSLDDTYEQYF	TRBV7-9	NA	once	TRBJ2-7
TGTGCCAGCAGTTACTTTGGACAGGGTAAAGAGACCCAGTACTTC	CASSYFGQGKETQYF	TRBV6-5	TRBD1	NA	TRBJ2-5
TGTGCCAGCAGAACGGGGGGAGGTTCCTACGAGCAGTACTTC	CASRTGGGSYEQYF	TRBV28	TRBD2	NA	TRBJ2-7
TGTGCCAGCAGTTACTCGGCGGGAGCGGCCTACGAGCAGTACTTC	CASSYSAGAAYEQYF	TRBV6-5	TRBD2	once	TRBJ2-7
TGTGCCAGCAGTTTGGGACAGTCCACAGATACGCAGTATTTT	CASSLGQSTDTQYF	TRBV28	TRBD1	NA	TRBJ2-3
TGCGCCAGCAGCTTGCTGGAGCTATGGCGCGCGAACACCGGGGAGCTGTTTTTT	CASSLLELWRANTGELFF	TRBV5-1	NA	NA	TRBJ2-2
TGTGCCAGTAGTACTCCCGGGACAAGTTCGGGCGAGCAGTACTTC	CASSTPGTSSGEQYF	TRBV19	NA	NA	TRBJ2-7
TGTGCCAGCAGCTTTCGGCCCAGGGGGGCTGAGCAGTTCTTC	CASSFRPRGAEQFF	TRBV5-8	NA	NA	TRBJ2-1
TGTGCCAGCAGTTACCCGAGGACAGGGAATCAGCCCCAGCATTTT	CASSYPRTGNQPQHF	TRBV6-5	TRBD1	once	TRBJ1-5
TGTGCCAGCAGCTTAAGGGGGGGACCAATAAATTCACCCCTCCACTTT	CASSLRGGPINSPLHF	TRBV11-2	NA	NA	TRBJ1-6
TGTGCCAGCAGCTTGGTAGGCCGCGGGGCAGCCTACGAGCAGTACTTC	CASSLVGRGAAYEQYF	TRBV5-4	NA	many	TRBJ2-7
TGTGCCAGCAGTTCCGGAGGCGGAGCTTATAGCTACGAGCAGTACTTC	CASSSGGGAYSYEQYF	TRBV28	NA	NA	TRBJ2-7
TGCAGTGCTAGTGTCCGTGGAGAGCAGTACTTC	CSASVRGEQYF	TRBV20-1	NA	NA	TRBJ2-5
TGTGCCAGCAGGAACCAGGTTCTGACCTCCTACGAGCAGTACTTC	CASRNQVLTSYEQYF	TRBV6-6	NA	NA	TRBJ2-7
TGTGCCAGCAGCCTCAGCGGAGTTAAGAATGAGCAGTTCTTC	CASSLSGVKNEQFF	TRBV9	NA	NA	TRBJ2-1
TGTGCCAGCAGCTTACGGACTAGCGGCCCCTCCTACGAGCAGTACTTC	CASSLRTSGPSYEQYF	TRBV7-2	TRBD2	once	TRBJ2-7
TGTGCCAGCAGCCTGACAGGGGGAGCGGCTAATGAAAAACTGTTTTTT	CASSLTGGAANEKLFF	TRBV7-2	TRBD1	NA	TRBJ1-4
TGTGCCAGCAGCTTAAGAGCTAGCGGCTACACAGATACGCAGTATTTT	CASSLRASGYTDTQYF	TRBV7-2	TRBD2	NA	TRBJ2-3
TGTGCCAGCACCGGGCGGGGCCCTTCTAGCACAGATACGCAGTATTTT	CASTGRGPSSTDTQYF	TRBV28	NA	NA	TRBJ2-3
TGTGCCAGTAGCGCCCTTAGGAACGGGAGGCTGACCGGGGAGCTGTTTTTT	CASSALRNGRLTGELFF	TRBV19	TRBD2	NA	TRBJ2-2
TGCGCCAGCACTGACCCGTGGGCCCGTAGGGGCTACACCTTC	CASTDPWARRGYTF	TRBV4-1	NA	NA	TRBJ1-2
TGTGCCAGCCCCCTCACAGGGCTAGCGGGAGTCGGGGAGACCCAGTACTTC	CASPLTGLAGVGETQYF	TRBV7-4	TRBD2	NA	TRBJ2-5
TGTGCCAGCTTCCTAGCGGGAGGCAATGAGCAGTTCTTC	CASFLAGGNEQFF	TRBV7-2	TRBD2	NA	TRBJ2-1
TGTGCCAGCAGGCTGGACACATCAACTAATGAAAAACTGTTTTTT	CASRLDTSTNEKLFF	TRBV6-5	NA	NA	TRBJ1-4
TGTGCCAGCAGTGGGGGCCCCCAAGGGACCCAGTACTTC	CASSGGPQGTQYF	TRBV2	NA	NA	TRBJ2-5
TGTGCCAGCAGTTACTCGAGGGAAAACATTCAGTACTTC	CASSYSRENIQYF	TRBV6-6	NA	NA	TRBJ2-4
TGTGCCAGCAGTTTATACAGACTAGCCTCGAACACCGAGGAGCTGTTTTTT	CASSLYRLASNTEELFF	TRBV28	TRBD2	once	TRBJ2-2
TGCAGCGTTGAACCTGCAGGGAAAGGGGATACGCAGTATTTT	CSVEPAGKGDTQYF	TRBV29-1	NA	NA	TRBJ2-3
TGTGCCAGCAGCTCAACTAGTCTTTCAGATACGCAGTATTTT	CASSSTSLSDTQYF	TRBV5-5	NA	NA	TRBJ2-3
TGCGCCAGCAGCCCACCAACCGGGACAGCGGACATTCAGTACTTC	CASSPPTGTADIQYF	TRBV5-1	TRBD1	NA	TRBJ2-4
TGCGCCAGCACGGACAGGAGCTCCACAGATACGCAGTATTTT	CASTDRSSTDTQYF	TRBV5-1	TRBD1	NA	TRBJ2-3
TGCAGCGTTGAACTAACCTACGAGCAGTACTTC	CSVELTYEQYF	TRBV29-1	NA	NA	TRBJ2-7
TGTGCCAGCAGCTTTTGGGGGCACAATGAGCAGTTCTTC	CASSFWGHNEQFF	TRBV7-2	NA	NA	TRBJ2-1
TGTGCCAGCAGTTCTTTAGTAGGCAATCAGCCCCAGCATTTT	CASSSLVGNQPQHF	TRBV6-5	NA	NA	TRBJ1-5